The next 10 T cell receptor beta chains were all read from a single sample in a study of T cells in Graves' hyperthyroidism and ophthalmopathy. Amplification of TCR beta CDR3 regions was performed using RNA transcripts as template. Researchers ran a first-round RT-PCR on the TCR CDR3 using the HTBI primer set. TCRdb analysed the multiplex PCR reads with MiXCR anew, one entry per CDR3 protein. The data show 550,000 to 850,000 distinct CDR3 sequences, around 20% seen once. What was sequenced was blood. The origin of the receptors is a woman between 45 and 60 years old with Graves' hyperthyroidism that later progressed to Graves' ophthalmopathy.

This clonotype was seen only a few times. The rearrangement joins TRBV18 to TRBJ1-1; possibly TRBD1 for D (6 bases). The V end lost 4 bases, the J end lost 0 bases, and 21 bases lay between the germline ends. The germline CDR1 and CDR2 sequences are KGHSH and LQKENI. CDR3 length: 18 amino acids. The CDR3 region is CASSRPGGGLALNTEAFF. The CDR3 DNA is TGTGCCAGCTCACGCCCTGGGGGGGGCCTGGCGTTGAACACTGAAGCTTTCTTT.

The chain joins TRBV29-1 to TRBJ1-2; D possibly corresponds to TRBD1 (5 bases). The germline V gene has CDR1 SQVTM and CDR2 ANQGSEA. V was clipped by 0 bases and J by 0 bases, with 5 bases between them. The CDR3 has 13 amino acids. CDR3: CSVEEGANYGYTF. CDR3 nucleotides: TGCAGCGTTGAAGAAGGGGCTAACTATGGCTACACCTTC.

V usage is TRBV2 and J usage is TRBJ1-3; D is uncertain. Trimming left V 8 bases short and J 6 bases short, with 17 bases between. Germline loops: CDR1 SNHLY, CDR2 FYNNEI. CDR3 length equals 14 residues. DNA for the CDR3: TGTGCCAGCTTCATAGTAGGGATAGAAAACACCATATATTTT. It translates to CASFIVGIENTIYF. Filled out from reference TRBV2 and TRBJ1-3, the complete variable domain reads EPEVTQTPSHQVTQMGQEVILRCVPISNHLYFYWYRQILGQKVEFLVSFYNNEISEKSEIFDDQFSVERPDGSNFTLKIRSTKLEDSAMYFCASFIVGIENTIYFGEGSWLTVV.

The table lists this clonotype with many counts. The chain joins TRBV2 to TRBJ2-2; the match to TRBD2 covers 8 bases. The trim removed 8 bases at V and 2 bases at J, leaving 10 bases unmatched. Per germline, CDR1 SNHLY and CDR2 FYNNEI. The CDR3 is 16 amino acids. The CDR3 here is CASEGGLAGNTGELFF. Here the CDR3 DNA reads TGTGCCAGCGAAGGGGGGCTAGCGGGTAACACCGGGGAGCTGTTTTTT.

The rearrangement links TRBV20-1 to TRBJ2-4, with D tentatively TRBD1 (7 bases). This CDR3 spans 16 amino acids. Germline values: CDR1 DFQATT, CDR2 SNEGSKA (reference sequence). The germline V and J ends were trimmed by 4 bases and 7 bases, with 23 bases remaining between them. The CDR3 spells CSATYLGRGVANIQYF. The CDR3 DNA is TGCAGTGCTACTTATCTGGGCAGGGGGGTGGCGAACATTCAGTACTTC.

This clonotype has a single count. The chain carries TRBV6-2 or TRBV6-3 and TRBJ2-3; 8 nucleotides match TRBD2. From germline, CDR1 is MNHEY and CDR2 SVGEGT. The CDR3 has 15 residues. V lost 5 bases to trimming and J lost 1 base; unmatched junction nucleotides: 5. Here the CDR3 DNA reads TGTGCCAGCAGTACGGGACTAGGGGGCACAGATACGCAGTATTTT. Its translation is CASSTGLGGTDTQYF.

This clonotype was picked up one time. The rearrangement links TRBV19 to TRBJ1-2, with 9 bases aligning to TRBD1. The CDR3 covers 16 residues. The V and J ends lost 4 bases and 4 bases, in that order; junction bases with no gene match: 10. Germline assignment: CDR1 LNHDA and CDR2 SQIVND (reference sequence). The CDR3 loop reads CASSTRDRDHLYGYTF. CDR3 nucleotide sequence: TGTGCCAGTAGTACCCGGGACAGGGACCATCTCTATGGCTACACCTTC.

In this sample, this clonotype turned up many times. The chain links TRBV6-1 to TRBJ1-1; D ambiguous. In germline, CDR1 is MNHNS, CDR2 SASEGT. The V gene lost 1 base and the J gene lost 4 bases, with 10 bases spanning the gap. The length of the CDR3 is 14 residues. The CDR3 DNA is TGTGCCAGCAGTGAAGAGGCGGGAGGCACTGAAGCTTTCTTT. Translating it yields CASSEEAGGTEAFF.

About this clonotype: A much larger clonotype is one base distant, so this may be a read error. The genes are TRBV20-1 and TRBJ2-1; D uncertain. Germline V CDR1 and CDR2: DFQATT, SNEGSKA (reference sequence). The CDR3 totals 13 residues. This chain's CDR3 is CSARSQFYNEQLF. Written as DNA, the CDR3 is TGCAGTGCTAGAAGCCAGTTTTACAATGAGCAGCTCTTC.

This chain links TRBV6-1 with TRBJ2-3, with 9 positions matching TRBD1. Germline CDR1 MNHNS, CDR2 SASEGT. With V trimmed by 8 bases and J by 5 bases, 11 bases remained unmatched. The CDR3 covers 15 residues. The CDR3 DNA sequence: TGTGCCAGCGGCGGATACAGGGGGCGCAAAGATACGCAGTATTTT. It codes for CASGGYRGRKDTQYF.